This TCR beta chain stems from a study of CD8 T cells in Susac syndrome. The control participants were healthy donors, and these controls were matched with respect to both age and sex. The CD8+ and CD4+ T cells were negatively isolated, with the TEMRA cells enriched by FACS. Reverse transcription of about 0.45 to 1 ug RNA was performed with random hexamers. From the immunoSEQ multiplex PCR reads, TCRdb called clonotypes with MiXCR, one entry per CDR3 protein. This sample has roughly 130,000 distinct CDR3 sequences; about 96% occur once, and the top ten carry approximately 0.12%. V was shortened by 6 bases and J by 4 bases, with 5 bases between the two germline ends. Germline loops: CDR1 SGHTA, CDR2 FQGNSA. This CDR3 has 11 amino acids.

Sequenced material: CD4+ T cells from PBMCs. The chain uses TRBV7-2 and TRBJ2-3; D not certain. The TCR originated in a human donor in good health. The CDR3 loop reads CASRGSDTQYF. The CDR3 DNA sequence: TGTGCCAGCAGAGGGTCAGATACGCAGTATTTT.